This T cell receptor (beta chain) was observed in a study of identical twins. TCRdb fed the 5' RACE reads into MiXCR, producing one record per CDR3 protein. The sample has 120,000 to 150,000 distinct CDR3 sequences, approximately 3.5% seen once. This clonotype was seen repeatedly, ten times or more. Germline V gene sequence: CDR1 LGHDT, CDR2 YNNKEL (reference sequence). Germline trimming cut 2 bases from V and 7 bases from J; bases unmatched to any gene: 1. This CDR3 is built from 14 residues. Sequenced input: memory T cells sorted from blood. The rearrangement uses TRBV3-1 and TRBJ2-2; 10 bases are shared with TRBD2. This clonotype originated in a man aged 18 to 29 in good health. This CDR3 reads CASSQSGRVGELFF. CDR3 coding DNA: TGTGCCAGCAGCCAAAGCGGGAGGGTCGGGGAGCTGTTTTTT.